This T cell receptor (beta chain) was captured by sequencing in a study of cytomegalovirus exposure and HLA in healthy donors. Study-level results: Per published accounts, TCR beta sequences correctly predicted the HLA-A and HLA-B alleles of most subjects. The study found most TCR sequences rare, yet found some public TCRs in many donors. TCR beta sequences numbering under 20,000 were associated with HLA alleles at 0.05 false discovery rate in a later analysis. Data from an earlier analysis indicated that most TCR beta V segments were productive either about 87% or about 30% of the time.

Concerning this clone itself: What it binds is unknown.

The PCR employed 60 Vbeta primers together with 13 Jbeta primers. Measured with immunoSEQ multiplex PCR; TCRdb has only the in-frame clones, and not every one. Of about 160,000 clones listed, under 85% are singletons. The CDR3 spans 16 residues. V was pared by 5 bases and J by 4 bases, with 9 bases of the junction left unmatched. Germline V gene data show CDR1 as MNHEY and CDR2 as SMNVEV (reference sequence). The clonotype originates from a woman under 40 in good health and CMV-seronegative. V and J are TRBV27 and TRBJ1-5; 9 bases align to TRBD1. The sequenced material came from PBMCs. The CDR3: CASSHGTGLLNQPQHF. The CDR3 DNA sequence: TGTGCCAGCAGTCACGGGACAGGGCTGCTTAATCAGCCCCAGCATTTT.